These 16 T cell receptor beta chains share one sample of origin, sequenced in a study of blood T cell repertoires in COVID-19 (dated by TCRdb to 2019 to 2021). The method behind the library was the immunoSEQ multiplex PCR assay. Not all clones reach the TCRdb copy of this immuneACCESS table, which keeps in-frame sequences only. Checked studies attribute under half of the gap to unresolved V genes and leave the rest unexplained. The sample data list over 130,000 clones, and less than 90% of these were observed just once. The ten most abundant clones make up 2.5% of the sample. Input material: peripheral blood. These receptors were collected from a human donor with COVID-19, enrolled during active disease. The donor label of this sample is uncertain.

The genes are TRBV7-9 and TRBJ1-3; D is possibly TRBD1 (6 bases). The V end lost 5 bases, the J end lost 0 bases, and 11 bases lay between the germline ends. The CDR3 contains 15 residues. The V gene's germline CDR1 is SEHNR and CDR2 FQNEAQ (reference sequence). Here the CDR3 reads CASSLTGTSGNTIYF. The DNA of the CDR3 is TGTGCCAGCAGCCTGACAGGTACCTCTGGAAACACCATATATTTT.

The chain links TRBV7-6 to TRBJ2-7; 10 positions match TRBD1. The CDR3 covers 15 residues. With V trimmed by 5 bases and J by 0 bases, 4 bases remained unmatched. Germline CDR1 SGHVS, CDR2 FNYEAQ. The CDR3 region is CASSQGQGYSYEQYF. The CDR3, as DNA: TGTGCCAGCAGCCAGGGACAGGGGTACTCCTACGAGCAGTACTTC.

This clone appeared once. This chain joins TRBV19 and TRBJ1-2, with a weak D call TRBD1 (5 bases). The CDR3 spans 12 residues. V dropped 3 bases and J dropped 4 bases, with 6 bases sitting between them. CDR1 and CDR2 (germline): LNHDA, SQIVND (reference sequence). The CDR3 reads CASSIDSYGYTF. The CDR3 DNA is TGTGCCAGTAGTATTGACAGCTATGGCTACACCTTC.

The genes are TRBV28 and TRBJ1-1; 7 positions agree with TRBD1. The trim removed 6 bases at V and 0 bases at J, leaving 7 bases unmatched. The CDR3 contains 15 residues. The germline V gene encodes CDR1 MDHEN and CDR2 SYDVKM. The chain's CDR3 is CASSPAGQLNTEAFF. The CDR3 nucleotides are TGTGCCAGCAGCCCTGCGGGACAGTTGAACACTGAAGCTTTCTTT. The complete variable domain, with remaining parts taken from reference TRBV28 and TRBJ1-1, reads DVKVTQSSRYLVKRTGEKVFLECVQDMDHENMFWYRQDPGLGLRLIYFSYDVKMKEKGDIPEGYSVSREKKERFSLILESASTNQTSMYLCASSPAGQLNTEAFFGQGTRLTVV.

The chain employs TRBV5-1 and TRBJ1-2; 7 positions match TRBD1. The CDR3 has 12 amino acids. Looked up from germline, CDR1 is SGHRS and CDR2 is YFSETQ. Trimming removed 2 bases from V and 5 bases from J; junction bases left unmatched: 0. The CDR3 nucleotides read TGCGCCAGCAGCTTACAGGGGTATGGCTACACCTTC. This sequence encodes CASSLQGYGYTF.

CDR3 DNA: TGTGCCAGCAGTGCCAGGGGCCGCAATCAGCCCCAGCATTTT. Translated, it gives CASSARGRNQPQHF. The chain has TRBV2 and TRBJ1-5; a possible D gene is TRBD1 (6 bases). V was shortened by 4 bases and J by 2 bases, with 9 bases between the two germline ends. CDR3 length: 14 amino acids. Germline-derived CDR1 and CDR2 are SNHLY and FYNNEI.

The CDR3 sequence is CASSATAPMRVAYTF. Written as DNA, the CDR3 is TGTGCCAGCAGTGCCACTGCCCCTATGCGGGTAGCTTACACCTTC. The V call is TRBV2, the J call TRBJ1-2; D call uncertain. The V end lost 4 bases, the J end lost 11 bases, and 23 bases lay between the germline ends. The CDR3 sequence is 15 residues long. The germline CDR1 and CDR2 sequences are SNHLY and FYNNEI.

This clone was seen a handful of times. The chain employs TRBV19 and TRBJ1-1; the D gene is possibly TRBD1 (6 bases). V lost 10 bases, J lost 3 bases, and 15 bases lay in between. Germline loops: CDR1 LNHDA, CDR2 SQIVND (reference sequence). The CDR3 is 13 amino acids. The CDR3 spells CATYRDMDTEAFF. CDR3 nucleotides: TGTGCCACGTACAGGGATATGGACACTGAAGCTTTCTTT.

For the CDR3, the DNA is TGCGCCAGCAGCACAAGACAGGGGCAGGTGGACAACTCACCCCTCCACTTT. Residues: CASSTRQGQVDNSPLHF. The gene calls are TRBV5-1 and TRBJ1-6; 8 bases fit TRBD1. Germline values: CDR1 SGHRS, CDR2 YFSETQ. The J segment lost 10 bases and the V segment lost 4 bases, leaving 16 bases of the junction unmatched. The CDR3 runs 17 residues.

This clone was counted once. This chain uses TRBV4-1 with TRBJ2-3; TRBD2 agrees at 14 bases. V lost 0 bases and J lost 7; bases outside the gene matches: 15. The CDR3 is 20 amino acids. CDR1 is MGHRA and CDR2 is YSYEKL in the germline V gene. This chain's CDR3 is CASSQDRATSGGEGIYTQYF. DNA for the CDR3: TGCGCCAGCAGCCAAGATAGGGCGACTAGCGGGGGGGAGGGTATTTATACGCAGTATTTT.

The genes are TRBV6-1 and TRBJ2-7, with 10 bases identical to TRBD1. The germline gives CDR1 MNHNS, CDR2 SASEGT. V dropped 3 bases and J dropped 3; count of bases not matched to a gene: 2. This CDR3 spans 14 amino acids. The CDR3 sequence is CASSDRDRGYEQYF. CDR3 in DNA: TGTGCCAGCAGTGACCGGGACAGGGGCTACGAGCAGTACTTC.

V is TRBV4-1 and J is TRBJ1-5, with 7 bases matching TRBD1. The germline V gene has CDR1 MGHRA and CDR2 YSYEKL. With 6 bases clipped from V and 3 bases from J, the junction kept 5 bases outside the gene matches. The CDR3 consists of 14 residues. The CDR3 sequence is CASSKQGTNQPQHF. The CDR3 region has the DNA TGCGCCAGCAGTAAACAGGGGACCAATCAGCCCCAGCATTTT.

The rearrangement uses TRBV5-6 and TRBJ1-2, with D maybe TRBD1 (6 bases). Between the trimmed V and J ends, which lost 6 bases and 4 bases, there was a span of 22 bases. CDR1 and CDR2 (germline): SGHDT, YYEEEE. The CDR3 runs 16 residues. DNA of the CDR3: TGTGCCAGCAACCGGGACACTATTACGCGTGGCTATGGCTACACCTTC. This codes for CASNRDTITRGYGYTF.

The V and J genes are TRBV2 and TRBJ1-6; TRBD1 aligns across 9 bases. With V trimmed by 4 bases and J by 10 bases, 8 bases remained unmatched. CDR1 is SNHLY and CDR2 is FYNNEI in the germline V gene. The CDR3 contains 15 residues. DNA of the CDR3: TGTGCCAGCAGTGTAGAGGGACAGGGTCCCTCACCCCTCCACTTT. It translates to CASSVEGQGPSPLHF.

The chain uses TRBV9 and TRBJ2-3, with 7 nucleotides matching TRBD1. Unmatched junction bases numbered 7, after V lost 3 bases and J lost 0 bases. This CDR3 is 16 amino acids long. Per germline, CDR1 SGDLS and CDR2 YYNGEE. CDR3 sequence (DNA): TGTGCCAGCAGCGCCTGGGTGACAGGGAGCACAGATACGCAGTATTTT. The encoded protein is CASSAWVTGSTDTQYF.

The CDR3 here is CASARTDDYEQYF. CDR3 nucleotide sequence: TGTGCCAGCGCCCGGACAGATGACTACGAGCAGTACTTC. The chain combines TRBV6-5 with TRBJ2-7, with a tentative D call TRBD1 (6 bases). This CDR3 spans 13 amino acids. CDR1 MNHEY and CDR2 SVGAGI come from the germline V gene. Between the trimmed V and J ends, which lost 8 bases and 3 bases, there was a span of 14 bases.